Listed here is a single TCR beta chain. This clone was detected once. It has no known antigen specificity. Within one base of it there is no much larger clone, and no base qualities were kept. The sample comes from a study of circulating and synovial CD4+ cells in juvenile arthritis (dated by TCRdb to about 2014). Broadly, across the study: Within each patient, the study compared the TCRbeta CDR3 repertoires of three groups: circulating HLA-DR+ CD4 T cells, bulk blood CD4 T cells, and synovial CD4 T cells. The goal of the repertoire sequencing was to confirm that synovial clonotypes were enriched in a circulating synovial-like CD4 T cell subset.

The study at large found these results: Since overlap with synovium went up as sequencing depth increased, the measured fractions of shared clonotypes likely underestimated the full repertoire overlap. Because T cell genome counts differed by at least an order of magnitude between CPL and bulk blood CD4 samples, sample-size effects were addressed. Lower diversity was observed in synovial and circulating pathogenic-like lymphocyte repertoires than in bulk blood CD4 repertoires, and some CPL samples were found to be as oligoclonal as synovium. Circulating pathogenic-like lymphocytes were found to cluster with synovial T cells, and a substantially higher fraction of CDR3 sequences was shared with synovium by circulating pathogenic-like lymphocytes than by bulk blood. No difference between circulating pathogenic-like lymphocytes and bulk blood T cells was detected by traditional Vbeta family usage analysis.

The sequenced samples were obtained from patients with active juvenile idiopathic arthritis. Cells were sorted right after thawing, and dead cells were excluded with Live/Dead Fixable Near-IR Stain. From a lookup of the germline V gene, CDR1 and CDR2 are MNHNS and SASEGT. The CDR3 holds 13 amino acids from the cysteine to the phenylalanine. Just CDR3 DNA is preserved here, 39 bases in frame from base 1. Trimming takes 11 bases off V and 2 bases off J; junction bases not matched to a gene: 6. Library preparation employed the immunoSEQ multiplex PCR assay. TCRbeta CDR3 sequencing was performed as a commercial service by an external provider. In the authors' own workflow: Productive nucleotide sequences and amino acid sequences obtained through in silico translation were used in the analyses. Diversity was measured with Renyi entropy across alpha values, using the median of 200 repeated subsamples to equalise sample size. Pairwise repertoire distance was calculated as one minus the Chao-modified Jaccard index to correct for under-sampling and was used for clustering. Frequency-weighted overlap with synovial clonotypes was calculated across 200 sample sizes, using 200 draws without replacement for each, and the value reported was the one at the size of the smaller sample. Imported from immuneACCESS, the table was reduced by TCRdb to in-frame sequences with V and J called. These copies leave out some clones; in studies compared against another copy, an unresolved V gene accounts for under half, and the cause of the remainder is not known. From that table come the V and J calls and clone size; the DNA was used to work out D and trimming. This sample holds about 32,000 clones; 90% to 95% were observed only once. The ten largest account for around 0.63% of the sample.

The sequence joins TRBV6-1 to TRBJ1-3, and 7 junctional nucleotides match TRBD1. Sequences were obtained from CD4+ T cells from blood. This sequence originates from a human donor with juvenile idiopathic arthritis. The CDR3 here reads CAGQVSPGNTIYF. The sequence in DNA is TGTGCCGGACAGGTTTCACCTGGAAACACCATATATTTT.